A single T cell receptor (beta chain) is shown here with its context. Its antigen is currently unknown. The data originate from a study of OX40 agonist ivuxolimab in advanced cancers. On the study more broadly: Patients were treated with intravenous ivuxolimab, dosed at 0.01 to 10 mg/kg and infused every 2 weeks.

The protocol was immunoSEQ multiplex PCR, while the TCRdb copy is restricted to in-frame clones and leaves out a portion. The repertoire holds tens of thousands of clones, about nine tenths seen once, with less than 0.9% in the top ten. Points from the study as a whole: The average count of expanded clones was higher among CD8+ T cells than among CD4+.

The timepoints at which blood was sampled were baseline, cycle 4 day 1, and cycle 7 day 1. The CDR3 loop spans 14 amino acids. The germline V gene has CDR1 MNHEY and CDR2 SVGAGI. The J segment lost 6 bases and the V segment lost 6 bases, leaving 7 bases of the junction unmatched. The chain employs TRBV6-5 and TRBJ2-7; 11 bases fit TRBD1. This sequence originates from an adult with an advanced solid tumor such as melanoma, head and neck, liver or kidney cancer. The sequencing used CD4+ or CD8+ T cells sorted from blood, collected in a trial of the OX40 agonist ivuxolimab. The CDR3 DNA reads TGTGCCAGCAGCTGGACCGGACAGGGGGCCGAGCAGTACTTC. Protein: CASSWTGQGAEQYF.